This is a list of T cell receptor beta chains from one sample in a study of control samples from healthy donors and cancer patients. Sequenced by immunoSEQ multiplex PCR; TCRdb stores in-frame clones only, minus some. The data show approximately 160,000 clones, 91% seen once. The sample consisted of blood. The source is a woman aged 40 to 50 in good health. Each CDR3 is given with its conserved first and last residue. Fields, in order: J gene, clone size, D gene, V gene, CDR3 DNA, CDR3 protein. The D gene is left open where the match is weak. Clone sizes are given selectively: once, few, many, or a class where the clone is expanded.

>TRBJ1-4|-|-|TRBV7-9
TGTGCCAGCAGCTTAGAGTTAGCAACTAATGAAAAACTGTTTTTT
CASSLELATNEKLFF
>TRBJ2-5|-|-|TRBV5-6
TGTGCCAGCAGCCCTAGGTCGGAGACCCAGTACTTC
CASSPRSETQYF
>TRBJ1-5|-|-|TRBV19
TGTGCCAGTGGGGGCAGGGATGGTAATCAGCCCCAGCATTTT
CASGGRDGNQPQHF
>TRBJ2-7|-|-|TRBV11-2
TGTGCCAGCAGTGGTTTTGGCGCTTCTATCCACGAGCAGTACTTC
CASSGFGASIHEQYF
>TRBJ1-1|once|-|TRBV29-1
TGCAGCGCCTCCGAGGACATTAACACTGAAGCTTTCTTT
CSASEDINTEAFF
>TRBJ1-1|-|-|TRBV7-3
TGTGCCAGCAGCTTCGGCCGGAACACTGAAGCTTTCTTT
CASSFGRNTEAFF
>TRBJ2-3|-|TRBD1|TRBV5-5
TGTGCCAGCAGGTCCACGACAGGGGGCGGCACAGATACGCAGTATTTT
CASRSTTGGGTDTQYF
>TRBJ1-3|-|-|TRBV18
TGTGCCAGCTCACCTGGATACTCTGGAAACACCATATATTTT
CASSPGYSGNTIYF
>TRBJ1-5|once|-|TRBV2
TGTGCCAGCAACAGGGAGGGCAATCAGCCCCAGCATTTT
CASNREGNQPQHF
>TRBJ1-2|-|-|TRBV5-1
TGCGCCAGCAGCTCACAGGGCGTCGGTGGGTTAAACTATGGCTACACCTTC
CASSSQGVGGLNYGYTF
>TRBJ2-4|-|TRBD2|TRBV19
TGTGCCAGTGGAAAGCCGGGACTAGCGGGGAGGGGAGCCAAAAACATTCAGTACTTC
CASGKPGLAGRGAKNIQYF
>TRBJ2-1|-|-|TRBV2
TGTGCCAGCAGTGTAGTAGACGGCGGTGAGCAGTTCTTC
CASSVVDGGEQFF
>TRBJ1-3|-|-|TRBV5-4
TGTGCCAGCAGCCCGGCCGGGGGACGTAATAGGGGCGGAAACACCATATATTTT
CASSPAGGRNRGGNTIYF
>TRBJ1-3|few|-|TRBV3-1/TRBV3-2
TGTGCCAGCAGCCAAGATGTTTCCGTCCGCTCTGGAAACACCATATATTTT
CASSQDVSVRSGNTIYF
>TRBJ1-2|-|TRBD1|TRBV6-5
TGTGCCAGCAGTTACGTCCGGACAGGGGGTGGCTATGGCTACACCTTC
CASSYVRTGGGYGYTF
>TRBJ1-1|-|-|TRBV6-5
TGTGCCAGCAGTTACTCGATAGCAGGTTTGAACACTGAAGCTTTCTTT
CASSYSIAGLNTEAFF
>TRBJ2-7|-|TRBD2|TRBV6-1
TGTGCCAGCAGTGAGGCCTTCGGGGAGGGCTACGAGCAGTACTTC
CASSEAFGEGYEQYF
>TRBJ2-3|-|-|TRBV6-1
TGTGCCAGCAGTGAATCCCAGGGGCCCACAGATACGCAGTATTTT
CASSESQGPTDTQYF
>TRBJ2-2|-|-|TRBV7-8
TGTGCCAGCAGTTTCTTTACCGGGGGGAACACCGGGGAGCTGTTTTTT
CASSFFTGGNTGELFF
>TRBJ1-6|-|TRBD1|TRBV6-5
TGTGCCAGCAGCCCCGGGACAGGGGGGAATTCACCCCTCCACTTT
CASSPGTGGNSPLHF
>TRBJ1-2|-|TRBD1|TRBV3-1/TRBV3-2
TGTGCCAGCAGCCAGGACCTAGGACAGGGGCTCTACACCTTC
CASSQDLGQGLYTF
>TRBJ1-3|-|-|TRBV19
TGTGCCAGTAGGGGGGGAAGACAGAGACTCTCTGGAAACACCATATATTTT
CASRGGRQRLSGNTIYF
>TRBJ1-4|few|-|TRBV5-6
TGTGCCAGCAGCTTGGAGGGGCATAAAGACGAAAAACTGTTTTTT
CASSLEGHKDEKLFF
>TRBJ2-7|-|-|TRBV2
TGTGCCAGCAGTGATTCTCCAGGGGCCTACGAGCAGTACTTC
CASSDSPGAYEQYF
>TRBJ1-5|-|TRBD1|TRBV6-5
TGTGCCAGCACCCTCGGCGGAGGGGGCAAGCCCCAGCATTTT
CASTLGGGGKPQHF
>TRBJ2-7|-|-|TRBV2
TGTGCCAGCATCAAGGGGCGTGAGCAGTACTTC
CASIKGREQYF